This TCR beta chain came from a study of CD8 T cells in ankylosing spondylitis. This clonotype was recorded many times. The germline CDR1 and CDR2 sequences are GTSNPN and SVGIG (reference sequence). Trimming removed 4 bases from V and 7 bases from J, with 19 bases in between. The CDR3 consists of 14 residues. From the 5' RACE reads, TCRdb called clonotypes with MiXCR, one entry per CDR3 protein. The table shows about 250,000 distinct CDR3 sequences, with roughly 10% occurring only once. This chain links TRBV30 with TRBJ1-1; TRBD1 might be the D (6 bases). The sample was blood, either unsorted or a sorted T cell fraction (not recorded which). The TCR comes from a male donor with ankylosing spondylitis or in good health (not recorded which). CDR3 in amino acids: CAWTPRGLEDEAFF. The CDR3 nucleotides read TGTGCCTGGACCCCCAGGGGACTTGAGGATGAAGCTTTCTTT.